Below are 14 T cell receptor beta chains sequenced from a single sample in a study of T cell responses to AZD1222 COVID-19 vaccine. TCRdb keeps only in-frame clones here, not all; method: immunoSEQ multiplex PCR. The table has 110,000 to 150,000 clones, roughly 91% seen once. The sample consisted of peripheral blood, taken 28 days after the second AZD1222 dose. The receptors were sampled from an adult who received the AZD1222 COVID-19 vaccine.

The chain uses TRBV19 and TRBJ2-2; D is unclear. The CDR3 sequence is 16 residues long. Trimming removed 7 bases from V and 0 bases from J, with 15 bases in between. Germline CDR1 is LNHDA and CDR2 is SQIVND (reference sequence). The CDR3 spells CASITYGLSNTGELFF. In DNA, the CDR3 is TGTGCCAGTATCACTTACGGGCTTTCGAACACCGGGGAGCTGTTTTTT. The full variable domain, with the rest looked up from reference TRBV19 and TRBJ2-2, is DGGITQSPKYLFRKEGQNVTLSCEQNLNHDAMYWYRQDPGQGLRLIYYSQIVNDFQKGDIAEGYSVSREKKESFPLTVTSAQKNPTAFYLCASITYGLSNTGELFFGEGSRLTVL.

V gene TRBV7-9 combines with J gene TRBJ1-4, with D unresolved. CDR3 length equals 14 residues. Trimming pared 6 bases from V and 7 bases from J, leaving 15 bases between. The V gene's germline CDR1 is SEHNR and CDR2 FQNEAQ (reference sequence). CDR3 sequence (DNA): TGTGCCAGCAGTAACCCGGGCTTGGGTGAAAAACTGTTTTTT. Translating it yields CASSNPGLGEKLFF.

This sequence joins TRBV5-1 and TRBJ2-1; D is perhaps TRBD1 (5 bases). Germline assignment: CDR1 SGHRS and CDR2 YFSETQ. The germline V and J ends were trimmed by 3 bases and 0 bases, with 13 bases remaining between them. The CDR3 covers 16 residues. The CDR3 region has the DNA TGCGCCAGCAGCTACCAGACAGTCCCCTCCTACAATGAGCAGTTCTTC. Its protein product is CASSYQTVPSYNEQFF.

The V gene is TRBV12-5, the J gene TRBJ1-1; unclear D gene. Trimming removed 2 bases from V and 1 base from J, with 5 bases in between. Germline V CDR1 and CDR2: LGHNT, FRNRAP. This CDR3 spans 13 amino acids. The CDR3 DNA reads TGTGCTAGTGGTTTGTCGCAGAACACTGAAGCTTTCTTT. The encoded protein is CASGLSQNTEAFF. Combining the CDR3 with reference TRBV12-5 and TRBJ1-1 gives the whole variable domain DARVTQTPRHKVTEMGQEVTMRCQPILGHNTVFWYRQTMMQGLELLAYFRNRAPLDDSGMPKDRFSAEMPDATLATLKIQPSEPRDSAVYFCASGLSQNTEAFFGQGTRLTVV.

The rearrangement links TRBV19 to TRBJ2-6, with 7 bases fitting TRBD2. CDR1 and CDR2 from the germline V gene are LNHDA and SQIVND (reference sequence). V shed 5 bases and J 4 bases; nucleotides not matched to a gene: 5. This CDR3 has 15 amino acids. CDR3 sequence reads: CASSELATGANVLTF. The DNA of the CDR3 is TGTGCCAGTAGTGAACTAGCGACGGGGGCCAACGTCCTGACTTTC.

V gene TRBV30 combines with J gene TRBJ1-5; no clear D. V lost 5 bases and J 2 bases, leaving 10 bases between the germline ends. This CDR3 region has 13 residues. The germline V gene encodes CDR1 GTSNPN and CDR2 SVGIG (reference sequence). The CDR3 region is CAWAPSGNQPQHF. CDR3 DNA: TGTGCCTGGGCCCCATCGGGCAATCAGCCCCAGCATTTT.

As DNA, the CDR3 is TGTGCCAGCAGCTTAGGTGTCAGGGCCACAGGAGGGACCATATATTTT. Encoded protein: CASSLGVRATGGTIYF. J is TRBJ1-3 and V is TRBV7-9, with D possibly TRBD1 on 5 matching bases. CDR3 length: 16 residues. CDR1 and CDR2 from the germline V gene are SEHNR and FQNEAQ (reference sequence). The V end lost 1 base, the J end lost 10 bases, and 20 bases lay between the germline ends. Full variable domain (outside the CDR3, taken from reference TRBV7-9 and TRBJ1-3): DTGVSQNPRHKITKRGQNVTFRCDPISEHNRLYWYRQTLGQGPEFLTYFQNEAQLEKSRLLSDRFSAERPKGSFSTLEIQRTEQGDSAMYLCASSLGVRATGGTIYFGEGSWLTVV.

The chain carries TRBV18 and TRBJ2-1; 7 nucleotides match TRBD1. Looked up from germline, CDR1 is KGHSH and CDR2 is LQKENI. CDR3 length equals 13 residues. V was pared by 3 bases and J by 6 bases, with 2 bases of the junction left unmatched. The DNA for the CDR3 is TGTGCCAGCTCACCGGGACAGACCAATGAGCAGTTCTTC. Its translation is CASSPGQTNEQFF.

The chain links TRBV21-1 to TRBJ1-6. TRBV21-1 corresponds to a pseudogene. The CDR3 is 14 residues long. The chain's CDR3 is CAPLLRAANSPLHF. CDR3 coding DNA: TGTGCCCCCCTTTTGAGGGCAGCTAATTCACCCCTCCACTTT.

This chain uses TRBV30 with TRBJ2-3; D may match TRBD1 or TRBD2 (5 bases each). Looked up from germline, CDR1 is GTSNPN and CDR2 is SVGIG (reference sequence). This CDR3 has 16 amino acids. Trimming shortened V by 0 bases and J by 7 bases, and 20 bases separated the two germline ends. This CDR3 reads CAWSVRGQGRRNTQYF. The CDR3 DNA reads TGTGCCTGGAGTGTCCGAGGGCAGGGCCGTAGGAATACGCAGTATTTT.

V gene TRBV7-2 combines with J gene TRBJ2-3; D is perhaps TRBD2 (6 bases). Deletions cut 1 base from V and 3 bases from J, with 11 bases between. CDR3 length: 15 residues. Per the germline V gene, CDR1 is SGHTA and CDR2 is FQGNSA. The chain's CDR3 is CASSLGGLYTDTQYF. CDR3 DNA sequence: TGTGCCAGCAGCTTAGGGGGACTGTATACAGATACGCAGTATTTT.

The rearrangement links TRBV4-2 to TRBJ2-1; D ambiguous. The CDR3 loop spans 15 amino acids. Trimming stripped 4 bases from V and 0 bases from J, with 10 bases between. The germline V gene has CDR1 LGHNA and CDR2 YNFKEQ. The CDR3 coding sequence is TGTGCCAGCAGCCGTACCAGTACCTCCTACAATGAGCAGTTCTTC. Encoded protein: CASSRTSTSYNEQFF.

This clone is a singleton in its sample. This sequence joins TRBV3-1 (or the pseudogene TRBV3-2) and TRBJ1-6; no firm D call. The V end lost 5 bases, the J end lost 5 bases, and 13 bases lay between the germline ends. The CDR3 loop spans 15 amino acids. Germline V lookup: CDR1 LGHDT, CDR2 YNNKEL (reference sequence). CDR3 sequence reads: CASSSRRKDNSPLHF. DNA of the CDR3: TGTGCCAGCAGCAGTCGACGGAAAGATAATTCACCCCTCCACTTT.

V usage is TRBV29-1 and J usage is TRBJ2-1; 9 bases map to TRBD1. From germline, CDR1 is SQVTM and CDR2 ANQGSEA. Germline trimming cut 4 bases from V and 2 bases from J; bases unmatched to any gene: 3. The CDR3 length is 14 residues. The CDR3 protein is CSVVRTGAYNEQFF. CDR3 sequence (DNA): TGCAGCGTTGTAAGGACAGGGGCCTACAATGAGCAGTTCTTC.